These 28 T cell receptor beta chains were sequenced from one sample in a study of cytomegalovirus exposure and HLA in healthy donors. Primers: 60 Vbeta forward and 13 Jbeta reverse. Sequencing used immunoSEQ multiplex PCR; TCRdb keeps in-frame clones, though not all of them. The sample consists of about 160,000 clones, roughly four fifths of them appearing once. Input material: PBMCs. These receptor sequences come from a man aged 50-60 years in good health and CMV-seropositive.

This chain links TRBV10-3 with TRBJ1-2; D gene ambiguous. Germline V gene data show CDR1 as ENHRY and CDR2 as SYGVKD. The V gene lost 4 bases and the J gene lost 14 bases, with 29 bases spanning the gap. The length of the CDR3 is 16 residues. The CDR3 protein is CAISALSVDWRTGTTF. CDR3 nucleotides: TGTGCCATCAGTGCCCTTTCCGTGGACTGGCGGACGGGTACAACCTTC.

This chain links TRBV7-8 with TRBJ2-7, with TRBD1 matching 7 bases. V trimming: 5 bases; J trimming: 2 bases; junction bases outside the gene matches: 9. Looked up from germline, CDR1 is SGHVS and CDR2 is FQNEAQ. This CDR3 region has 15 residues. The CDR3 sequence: CASSPPDRNPYEQYF. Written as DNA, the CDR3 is TGTGCCAGCAGCCCACCGGACAGGAACCCCTACGAGCAGTACTTC.

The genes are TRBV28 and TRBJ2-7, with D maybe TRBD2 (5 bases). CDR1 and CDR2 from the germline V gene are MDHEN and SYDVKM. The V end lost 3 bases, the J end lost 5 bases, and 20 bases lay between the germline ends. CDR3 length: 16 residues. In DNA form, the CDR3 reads TGTGCCAGCAGTTTTGTGAGGGTTAGGGATCGGAACGAGCAGTACTTC. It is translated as CASSFVRVRDRNEQYF.

The CDR3 DNA is TGCGCCAGCAGCTTGGCCGGGGAACCGAACACTGAAGCTTTCTTT. Its protein product is CASSLAGEPNTEAFF. V usage is TRBV5-1 and J usage is TRBJ1-1; no reliable D call. Germline assignment: CDR1 SGHRS and CDR2 YFSETQ. V dropped 0 bases and J dropped 1 base, with 10 bases sitting between them. This CDR3 has 15 amino acids.

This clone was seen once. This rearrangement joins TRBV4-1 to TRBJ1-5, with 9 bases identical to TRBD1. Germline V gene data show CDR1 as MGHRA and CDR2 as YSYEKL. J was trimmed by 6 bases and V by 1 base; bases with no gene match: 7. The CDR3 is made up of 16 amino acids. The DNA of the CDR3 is TGCGCCAGCAGCCAAGTGGGGACAGGGTCGGGTCAGCCCCAGCATTTT. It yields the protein CASSQVGTGSGQPQHF.

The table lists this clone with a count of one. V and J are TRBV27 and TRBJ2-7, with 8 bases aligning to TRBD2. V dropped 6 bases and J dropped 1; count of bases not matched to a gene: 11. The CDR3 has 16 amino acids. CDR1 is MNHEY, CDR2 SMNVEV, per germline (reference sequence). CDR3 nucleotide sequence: TGTGCCAGCAGCCGGCGAGCGGCTAGCGGGTCCTACGAGCAGTACTTC. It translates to CASSRRAASGSYEQYF.

The CDR3 spells CASETSGRDYEQFF. The CDR3 coding sequence is TGTGCCTCTGAGACTAGCGGGAGGGATTATGAGCAGTTCTTC. This chain uses TRBV19 with TRBJ2-1; 14 bases align to TRBD2. The CDR3 spans 14 residues. Trimming cost V 11 bases and J 8 bases; bases outside gene matches: 8. CDR1 and CDR2 from the germline V gene are LNHDA and SQIVND (reference sequence).

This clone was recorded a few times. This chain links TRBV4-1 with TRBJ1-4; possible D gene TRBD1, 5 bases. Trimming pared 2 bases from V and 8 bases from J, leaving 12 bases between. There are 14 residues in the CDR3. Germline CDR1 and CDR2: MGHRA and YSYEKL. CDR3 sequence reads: CASSQQGFGEKLFF. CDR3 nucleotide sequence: TGCGCCAGCAGCCAACAGGGCTTTGGGGAAAAACTGTTTTTT.

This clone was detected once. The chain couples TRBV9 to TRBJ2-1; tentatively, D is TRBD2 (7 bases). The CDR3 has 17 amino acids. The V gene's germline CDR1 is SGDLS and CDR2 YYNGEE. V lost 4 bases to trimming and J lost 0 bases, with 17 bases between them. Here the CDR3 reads CASSIRGGGGSYNEQFF. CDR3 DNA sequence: TGTGCCAGCAGCATAAGGGGGGGTGGTGGCTCCTACAATGAGCAGTTCTTC.

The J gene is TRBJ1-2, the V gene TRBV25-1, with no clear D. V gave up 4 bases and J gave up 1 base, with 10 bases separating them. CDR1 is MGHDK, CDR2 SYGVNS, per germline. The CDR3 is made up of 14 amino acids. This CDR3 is CASSGQEHNYGYTF. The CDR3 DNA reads TGTGCCAGCAGTGGGCAGGAACATAACTATGGCTACACCTTC.

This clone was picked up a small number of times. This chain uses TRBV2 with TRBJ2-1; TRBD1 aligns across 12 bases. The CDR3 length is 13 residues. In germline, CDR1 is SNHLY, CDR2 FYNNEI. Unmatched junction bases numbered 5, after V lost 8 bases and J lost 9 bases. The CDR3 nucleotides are TGTGCCAGCCGCCGGGACAGGGGGCTTGAGCAGTTCTTC. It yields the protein CASRRDRGLEQFF.

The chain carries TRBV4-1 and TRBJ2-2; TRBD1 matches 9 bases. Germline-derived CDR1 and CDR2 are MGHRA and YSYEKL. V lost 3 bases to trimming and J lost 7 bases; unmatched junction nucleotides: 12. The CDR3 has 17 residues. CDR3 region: CASSHLDRGPPDGELFF. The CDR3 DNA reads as TGCGCCAGCAGCCACCTGGACAGGGGCCCCCCGGACGGGGAGCTGTTTTTT.

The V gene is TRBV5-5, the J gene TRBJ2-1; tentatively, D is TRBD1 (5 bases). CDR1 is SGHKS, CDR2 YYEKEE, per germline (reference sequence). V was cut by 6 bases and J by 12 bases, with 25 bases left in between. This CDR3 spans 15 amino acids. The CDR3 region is CASTWQVRVSMRQFF. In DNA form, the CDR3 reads TGTGCCAGCACCTGGCAAGTCAGGGTTTCAATGAGGCAGTTCTTC.

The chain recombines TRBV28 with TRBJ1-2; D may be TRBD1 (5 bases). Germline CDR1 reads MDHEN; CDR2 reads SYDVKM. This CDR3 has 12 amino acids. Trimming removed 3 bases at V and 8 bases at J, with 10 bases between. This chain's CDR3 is CASSFQHRGYTF. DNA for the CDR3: TGTGCCAGCAGTTTCCAACACAGGGGCTACACCTTC.

This CDR3 is CASSFGTGINEQYF. The CDR3 DNA follows: TGTGCCAGCAGCTTTGGGACAGGGATTAACGAGCAGTACTTC. This chain links TRBV5-6 with TRBJ2-7; 9 nucleotides match TRBD1. In germline, CDR1 is SGHDT, CDR2 YYEEEE. The CDR3 runs to 14 residues. The V gene end was trimmed by 2 bases and the J gene end by 5 bases; junction bases not matched to a gene: 5.

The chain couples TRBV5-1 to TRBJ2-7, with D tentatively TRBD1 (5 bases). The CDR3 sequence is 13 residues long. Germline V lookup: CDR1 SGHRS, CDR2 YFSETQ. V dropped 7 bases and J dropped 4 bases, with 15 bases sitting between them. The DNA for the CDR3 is TGCGCCAGCCGGTGGTTGCAGGGTTACGAGCAGTACTTC. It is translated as CASRWLQGYEQYF.

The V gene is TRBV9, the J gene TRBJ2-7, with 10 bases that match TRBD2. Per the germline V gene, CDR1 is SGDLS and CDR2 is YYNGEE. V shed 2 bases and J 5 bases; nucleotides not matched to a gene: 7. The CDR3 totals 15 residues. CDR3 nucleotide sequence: TGTGCCAGCAGCGTTAGCGGGGGGAGTGGGGACGAGCAGTACTTC. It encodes CASSVSGGSGDEQYF.

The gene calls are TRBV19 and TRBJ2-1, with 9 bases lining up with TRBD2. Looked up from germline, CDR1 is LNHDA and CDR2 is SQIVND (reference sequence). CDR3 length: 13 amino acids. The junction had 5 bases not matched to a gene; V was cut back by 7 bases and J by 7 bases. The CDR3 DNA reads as TGTGCCAGTAATCTAGCGGGGTGGAATGAGCAGTTCTTC. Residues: CASNLAGWNEQFF.

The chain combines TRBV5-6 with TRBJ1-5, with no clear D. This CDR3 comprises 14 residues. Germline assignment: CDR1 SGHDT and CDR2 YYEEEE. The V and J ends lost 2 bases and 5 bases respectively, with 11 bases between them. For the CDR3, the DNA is TGTGCCAGCAGCTTCGGGGTCTCGGATCAGCCCCAGCATTTT. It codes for CASSFGVSDQPQHF.

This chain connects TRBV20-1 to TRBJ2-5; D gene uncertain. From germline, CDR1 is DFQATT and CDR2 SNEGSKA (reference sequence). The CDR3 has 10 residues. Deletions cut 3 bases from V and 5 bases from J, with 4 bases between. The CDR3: CSASSETQYF. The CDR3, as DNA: TGCAGTGCTAGCAGTGAGACCCAGTACTTC.

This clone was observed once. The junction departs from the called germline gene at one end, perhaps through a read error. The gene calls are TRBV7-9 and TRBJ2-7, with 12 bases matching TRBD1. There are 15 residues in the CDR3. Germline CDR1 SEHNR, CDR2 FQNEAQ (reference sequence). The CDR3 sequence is CSSSYRDRGPYEQYF. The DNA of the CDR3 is TGTTCCAGCAGCTACCGGGACAGGGGGCCCTACGAGCAGTACTTC. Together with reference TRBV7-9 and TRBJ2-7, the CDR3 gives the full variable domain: DTGVSQNPRHKITKRGQNVTFRCDPISEHNRLYWYRQTLGQGPEFLTYFQNEAQLEKSRLLSDRFSAERPKGSFSTLEIQRTEQGDSAMYLCSSSYRDRGPYEQYFGPGTRLTVT.

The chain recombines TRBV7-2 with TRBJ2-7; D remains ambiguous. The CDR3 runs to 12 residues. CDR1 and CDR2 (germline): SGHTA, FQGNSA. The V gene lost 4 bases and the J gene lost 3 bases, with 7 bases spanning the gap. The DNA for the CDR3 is TGTGCCAGCAGCTCAAACGGCTACGAGCAGTACTTC. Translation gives CASSSNGYEQYF.

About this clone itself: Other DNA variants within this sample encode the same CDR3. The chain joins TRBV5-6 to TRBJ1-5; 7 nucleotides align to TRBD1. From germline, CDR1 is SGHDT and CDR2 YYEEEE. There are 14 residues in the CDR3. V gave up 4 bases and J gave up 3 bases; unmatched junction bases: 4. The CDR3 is CASSKGQSNQPQHF. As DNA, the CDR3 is TGTGCCAGCAGCAAGGGACAGTCCAATCAGCCCCAGCATTTT.

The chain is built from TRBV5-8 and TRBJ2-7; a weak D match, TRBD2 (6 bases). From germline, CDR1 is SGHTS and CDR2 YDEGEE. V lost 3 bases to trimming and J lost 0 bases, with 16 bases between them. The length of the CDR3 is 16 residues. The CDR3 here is CASSSRRGGDSYEQYF. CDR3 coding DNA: TGTGCCAGCAGCTCCCGGCGTGGCGGGGACTCCTACGAGCAGTACTTC.

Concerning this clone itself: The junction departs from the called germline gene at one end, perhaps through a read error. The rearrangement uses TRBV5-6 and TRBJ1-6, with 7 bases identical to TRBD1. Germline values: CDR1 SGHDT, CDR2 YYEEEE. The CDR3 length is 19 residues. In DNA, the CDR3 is TGTGCCAGCAGTCAAAGTTCTCGCAGGGGGAATTCCTATAATCCACCCCTCCACTTT. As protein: CASSQSSRRGNSYNPPLHF. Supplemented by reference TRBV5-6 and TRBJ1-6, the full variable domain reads DAGVTQSPTHLIKTRGQQVTLRCSPKSGHDTVSWYQQALGQGPQFIFQYYEEEERQRGNFPDRFSGHQFPNYSSELNVNALLLGDSALYLCASSQSSRRGNSYNPPLHFGNGTRLTVT.

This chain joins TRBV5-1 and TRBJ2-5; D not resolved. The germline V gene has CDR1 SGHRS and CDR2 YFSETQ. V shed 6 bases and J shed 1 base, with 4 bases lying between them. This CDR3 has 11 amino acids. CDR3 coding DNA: TGCGCCAGCAAAGCCCAAGAGACCCAGTACTTC. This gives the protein CASKAQETQYF.

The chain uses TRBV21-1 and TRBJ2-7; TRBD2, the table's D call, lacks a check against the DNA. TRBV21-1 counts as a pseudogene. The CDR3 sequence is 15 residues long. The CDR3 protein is CASSKTASGDYEQYF. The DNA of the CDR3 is TGTGCCAGCAGCAAAACGGCTAGCGGGGACTACGAGCAGTACTTC.

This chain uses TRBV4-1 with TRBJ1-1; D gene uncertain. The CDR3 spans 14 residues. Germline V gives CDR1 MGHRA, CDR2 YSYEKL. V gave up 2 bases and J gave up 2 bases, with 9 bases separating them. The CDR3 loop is CASSQFPLNTEAFF. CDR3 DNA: TGCGCCAGCAGCCAATTCCCACTCAACACTGAAGCTTTCTTT.